The rows below give T cell receptor beta chains drawn from one sample of a study of Ad26.COV2.S vaccination and SARS-CoV-2 variants. TCRdb keeps only in-frame clones here, not all; method: immunoSEQ multiplex PCR. The sample includes 380,000 or so clones, roughly 80% of them seen just once. Sequenced here: peripheral blood, sampled in a trial of Ad26.COV2.S vaccine versus placebo. These receptors were collected from a person between 18 and 59 years old who received the Ad26.COV2.S COVID-19 vaccine or a placebo. Both conserved end residues are part of each CDR3. D genes are given only for firm matches. For some rows the clone size is stated as once, few or many, or as a class when expanded; others skip it.

CDR3nt: TGTGCCAGCAGTCAGCCCGGGGGGACGGGACGGAACACTGAAGCTTTCTTT
CDR3aa: CASSQPGGTGRNTEAFF
d_gene: .
v_gene: TRBV27
abundance: once
j_gene: TRBJ1-1

CDR3nt: TGCAGCGTAGGGGAGACCCAGTACTTC
CDR3aa: CSVGETQYF
d_gene: .
v_gene: TRBV29-1
abundance: .
j_gene: TRBJ2-5

CDR3nt: TGTGCCAGCAGCGTGCAGGGGGCAAACACTGAAGCTTTCTTT
CDR3aa: CASSVQGANTEAFF
d_gene: TRBD1
v_gene: TRBV9
abundance: .
j_gene: TRBJ1-1

CDR3nt: TGTGCTAGTGGTTTGGTACGGTTGTCCTACAGGGTTAGCACTGAAGCTTTCTTT
CDR3aa: CASGLVRLSYRVSTEAFF
d_gene: .
v_gene: TRBV12-5
abundance: .
j_gene: TRBJ1-1

CDR3nt: TGTGCCAGCAGCCAAGACCCTTTTAACGGGGAGCTGTTTTTT
CDR3aa: CASSQDPFNGELFF
d_gene: .
v_gene: TRBV14
abundance: .
j_gene: TRBJ2-2

CDR3nt: TGTGCCAGCAGTGACTCGACTAGCGGGGACTACAACGAGCAGTACTTC
CDR3aa: CASSDSTSGDYNEQYF
d_gene: TRBD2
v_gene: TRBV6-4
abundance: .
j_gene: TRBJ2-7

CDR3nt: TGTGCCACCAGTGATTTCACTAGCGGGAGGGCCGATGAGCAGTTCTTC
CDR3aa: CATSDFTSGRADEQFF
d_gene: TRBD2
v_gene: TRBV24-1
abundance: .
j_gene: TRBJ2-1

CDR3nt: TGTGCCAGCAGTTTATGGGGGGGGCGTGAGCAGTTCTTC
CDR3aa: CASSLWGGREQFF
d_gene: .
v_gene: TRBV27
abundance: .
j_gene: TRBJ2-1

CDR3nt: TGTGCCAGCAGCGTAGCAGGAAGCAGTGGAAAACTGTTTTTT
CDR3aa: CASSVAGSSGKLFF
d_gene: .
v_gene: TRBV9
abundance: .
j_gene: TRBJ1-4

CDR3nt: TGTGCCAGTAGTAGCGGGATGTCCTACGAGCAGTACTTC
CDR3aa: CASSSGMSYEQYF
d_gene: .
v_gene: TRBV19
abundance: .
j_gene: TRBJ2-7

CDR3nt: TGTGCCAGCAGCGTAGCAGGGGGCAATTCACCCCTCCACTTT
CDR3aa: CASSVAGGNSPLHF
d_gene: TRBD1
v_gene: TRBV9
abundance: few
j_gene: TRBJ1-6

CDR3nt: TGTGCTAGTGGTACGGGACTAGCGGGAGGCGGAATCGAGACCCAGTACTTC
CDR3aa: CASGTGLAGGGIETQYF
d_gene: TRBD2
v_gene: TRBV12-5
abundance: once
j_gene: TRBJ2-5

CDR3nt: TGTGCCACCACCCAGGGGGGAACCGGGGAGCTGTTTTTT
CDR3aa: CATTQGGTGELFF
d_gene: .
v_gene: TRBV12-3/TRBV12-4
abundance: .
j_gene: TRBJ2-2

CDR3nt: TGTGCCAGCAGCTCGCGGGGGGGTAACACCGGGGAGCTGTTTTTT
CDR3aa: CASSSRGGNTGELFF
d_gene: TRBD2
v_gene: TRBV11-3
abundance: .
j_gene: TRBJ2-2

CDR3nt: TGTGCCAGCAGCCCCGAGGGCGTTCGGGGGACTGAAGCTTTCTTT
CDR3aa: CASSPEGVRGTEAFF
d_gene: .
v_gene: TRBV7-9
abundance: few
j_gene: TRBJ1-1

CDR3nt: TGTGCCAGCAGTGTTACAGGTTTCTCCCCGGATGGCTACACCTTC
CDR3aa: CASSVTGFSPDGYTF
d_gene: .
v_gene: TRBV25-1
abundance: .
j_gene: TRBJ1-2

CDR3nt: TGCGCCAGCACGGACGGATTGAACACTGAAGCTTTCTTT
CDR3aa: CASTDGLNTEAFF
d_gene: .
v_gene: TRBV5-1
abundance: .
j_gene: TRBJ1-1

CDR3nt: TGTGCCAGCAGTTCGGGGGAACTCGGTGAAAAACTGTTTTTT
CDR3aa: CASSSGELGEKLFF
d_gene: .
v_gene: TRBV27
abundance: .
j_gene: TRBJ1-4

CDR3nt: TGCGCCAGCAGCCAATACCGGAGGGATAGCAATCAGCCCCAGCATTTT
CDR3aa: CASSQYRRDSNQPQHF
d_gene: .
v_gene: TRBV4-1
abundance: few
j_gene: TRBJ1-5

CDR3nt: TGTGCCAGCAGTCGCGGGGGTTTCCCTCAAGAGACCCAGTACTTC
CDR3aa: CASSRGGFPQETQYF
d_gene: TRBD2
v_gene: TRBV11-2
abundance: .
j_gene: TRBJ2-5

CDR3nt: TGCGCCAGCAGCTATTATCCAGGGGGCGCGCGCGGTTGGGAGACCCAGTACTTC
CDR3aa: CASSYYPGGARGWETQYF
d_gene: TRBD1
v_gene: TRBV5-1
abundance: .
j_gene: TRBJ2-5

CDR3nt: TGTGCCAGCAGCCGCGGGGGTGGCGGGGACTACAATGAGCAGTTCTTC
CDR3aa: CASSRGGGGDYNEQFF
d_gene: TRBD2
v_gene: TRBV7-9
abundance: .
j_gene: TRBJ2-1

CDR3nt: TGTGCCAGCAGCCCACGTGCCAGCCGGCATGGCTACACCTTC
CDR3aa: CASSPRASRHGYTF
d_gene: .
v_gene: TRBV14
abundance: .
j_gene: TRBJ1-2

CDR3nt: TGTGCCAGTAGTATCCCAGCGGGAGTTTTCCACGAGCAGTACTTC
CDR3aa: CASSIPAGVFHEQYF
d_gene: TRBD2
v_gene: TRBV19
abundance: .
j_gene: TRBJ2-7

CDR3nt: TGTGCCAGCACCCTTGGGGGTAATGGCTACACCTTC
CDR3aa: CASTLGGNGYTF
d_gene: .
v_gene: TRBV12-3/TRBV12-4
abundance: .
j_gene: TRBJ1-2

CDR3nt: TGTGCCAGCAGGTCGAACACTGAAGCTTTCTTT
CDR3aa: CASRSNTEAFF
d_gene: .
v_gene: TRBV28
abundance: .
j_gene: TRBJ1-1

CDR3nt: TGTGCCAGTAGTATAGATCATGGACAGGGGTCTGCCGGGGAGCTGTTTTTT
CDR3aa: CASSIDHGQGSAGELFF
d_gene: TRBD1
v_gene: TRBV19
abundance: .
j_gene: TRBJ2-2

CDR3nt: TGTGCCAGCAGCCAAGATAGGGGGGCAGGGAGACTCCGGCGGACTGAAGCTTTCTTT
CDR3aa: CASSQDRGAGRLRRTEAFF
d_gene: .
v_gene: TRBV3-1/TRBV3-2
abundance: once
j_gene: TRBJ1-1

CDR3nt: TGTGCCAGCAGCTTCACAGGGGAGGGAAACACCATATATTTT
CDR3aa: CASSFTGEGNTIYF
d_gene: TRBD1
v_gene: TRBV7-3
abundance: .
j_gene: TRBJ1-3

CDR3nt: TGTGCCAGTTCCCGAGGGCGCCAGGTAGACACTGAAGCTTTCTTT
CDR3aa: CASSRGRQVDTEAFF
d_gene: .
v_gene: TRBV19
abundance: few
j_gene: TRBJ1-1

CDR3nt: TGTGCCAGCAGCGCCTCGGGAGTTAACTATGGCTACACCTTC
CDR3aa: CASSASGVNYGYTF
d_gene: .
v_gene: TRBV9
abundance: .
j_gene: TRBJ1-2

CDR3nt: TGTGCCACCAGCCCGACCTCCGGATCGGGCAATCAGCCCCAGCATTTT
CDR3aa: CATSPTSGSGNQPQHF
d_gene: .
v_gene: TRBV15
abundance: many
j_gene: TRBJ1-5

CDR3nt: TGTGCCAGCAGCTTTAGCGGGGGCATGAACACCGGGGAGCTGTTTTTT
CDR3aa: CASSFSGGMNTGELFF
d_gene: TRBD2
v_gene: TRBV7-2
abundance: .
j_gene: TRBJ2-2

CDR3nt: TGTGCCAGCAGTGAGGTGCAGGGGGGGTTATCGGAGCAGTTCTTC
CDR3aa: CASSEVQGGLSEQFF
d_gene: .
v_gene: TRBV6-1
abundance: .
j_gene: TRBJ2-1

CDR3nt: TGTGCCAGCACCAGGACAGGGTCGAGCTATGGCTACACCTTC
CDR3aa: CASTRTGSSYGYTF
d_gene: TRBD1
v_gene: TRBV27
abundance: .
j_gene: TRBJ1-2

CDR3nt: TGCGCCAGCAGCCGCGGCCCGAAGGGACTAGCGGCCTTCTACGAGCAGTACTTC
CDR3aa: CASSRGPKGLAAFYEQYF
d_gene: TRBD2
v_gene: TRBV4-1
abundance: .
j_gene: TRBJ2-7

CDR3nt: TGTGCCAGCAGCCGCACAGGTCTCTACGAGCAGTACTTC
CDR3aa: CASSRTGLYEQYF
d_gene: .
v_gene: TRBV4-2
abundance: .
j_gene: TRBJ2-7

CDR3nt: TGTGCCAGCAGCCCGAAGGTTAGCGGGGAGCACAATGAGCAGTTCTTC
CDR3aa: CASSPKVSGEHNEQFF
d_gene: TRBD2
v_gene: TRBV3-1/TRBV3-2
abundance: .
j_gene: TRBJ2-1

CDR3nt: TGTGCCAGCTCACCATCAGATTACTATGGCTACACCTTC
CDR3aa: CASSPSDYYGYTF
d_gene: .
v_gene: TRBV18
abundance: .
j_gene: TRBJ1-2

CDR3nt: TGTGCCATCGCCCGGGGACTACACACCGGGGAGCTGTTTTTT
CDR3aa: CAIARGLHTGELFF
d_gene: TRBD2
v_gene: TRBV6-5
abundance: .
j_gene: TRBJ2-2

CDR3nt: TGTGCCAGCAGTTCCCAGGGGGCGACTAGCCCCCACGAGCAGTACTTC
CDR3aa: CASSSQGATSPHEQYF
d_gene: .
v_gene: TRBV27
abundance: .
j_gene: TRBJ2-7

CDR3nt: TGTGCCAGCAGTTTTGCGGGAGGGACTGAGCAGTACTTC
CDR3aa: CASSFAGGTEQYF
d_gene: TRBD2
v_gene: TRBV27
abundance: .
j_gene: TRBJ2-7

CDR3nt: TGTGCCAGCAGCCCTGACTGGACCGGGGAGCTGTTTTTT
CDR3aa: CASSPDWTGELFF
d_gene: .
v_gene: TRBV3-1/TRBV3-2
abundance: .
j_gene: TRBJ2-2

CDR3nt: TGCGCCAGCAGCGGGGACAGGGTCTCCTATAATTCACCCCTCCACTTT
CDR3aa: CASSGDRVSYNSPLHF
d_gene: TRBD1
v_gene: TRBV5-1
abundance: .
j_gene: TRBJ1-6

CDR3nt: TGTGCCAGTAGTGGTTTAGTCGGCACTGAAGCTTTCTTT
CDR3aa: CASSGLVGTEAFF
d_gene: .
v_gene: TRBV19
abundance: .
j_gene: TRBJ1-1

CDR3nt: TGCGCCAGCAGCCGCCCCGGTGGAGGGAGGGCGGATGGCTACACCTTC
CDR3aa: CASSRPGGGRADGYTF
d_gene: .
v_gene: TRBV4-1
abundance: .
j_gene: TRBJ1-2

CDR3nt: TGTGCCAGCTCCCCCGGGGCCTTGGAGACCCAGTACTTC
CDR3aa: CASSPGALETQYF
d_gene: .
v_gene: TRBV18
abundance: .
j_gene: TRBJ2-5

CDR3nt: TGTGCCAGCTCCCCCACAGATACGCAGTATTTT
CDR3aa: CASSPTDTQYF
d_gene: .
v_gene: TRBV18
abundance: .
j_gene: TRBJ2-3